This TCR beta chain was sequenced during a study of blood T cell repertoires in COVID-19 (dated by TCRdb to about 2020). Broadly, across the study: Samples from collaborators originated in the United States, Italy and Spain and spanned both the acute and convalescent phases of COVID-19. The material from the prospective study consisted of cDNA or gDNA derived from T cells, B-cell-depleted T cells, or PBMCs. The dataset comprised deeply sampled blood TCRbeta repertoires from subjects exposed to, actively infected with, or recovered from COVID-19. The repertoires were released in a freely available public database intended as a resource for research on the immune response to SARS-CoV-2. Samples were obtained from the ongoing ImmuneRACE study (first 160 participants) and from 1,254 subjects provided by 6 global collaborators. The sample metadata nearly always contained a de-identified subject ID, COVID-19 status, age in years and sex. Where available, HLA class I and class II types were taken from metadata supplied by the sample provider and were not determined by assay-based typing.

Turning to this clone: Its antigen has not been determined. No base quality values were provided; no much bigger clone lies one nucleotide off.

TCRbeta CDR3 regions were amplified from genomic DNA using the immunoSEQ Assay, a bias-controlled multiplex PCR. Regarding the original processing steps: Within the assay, amplification of reference gene primers was used to estimate how many nucleated cells each sample contained. Sequence reads were collapsed and filtered to measure the absolute abundance of every unique TCRbeta CDR3 rearrangement. For each sample, productive Simpson clonality was calculated as the square root of Simpson's diversity index across productive rearrangements. Here the immuneACCESS table is served through TCRdb, limited to in-frame sequences with V and J called. Missing clones are a known gap in these copies; in checked studies unresolved V genes cover under half, and the rest lacks a known reason. V, J and clone size reflect that table, while D and trimming were determined from the DNA. This sample is represented by around 33,000 clones; less than 95% of them were singletons. Together, the top ten hold approximately 20% of the sample.

Results the study describes overall, beyond this receptor: How much clinical and demographic metadata was included differed by source and by participant, and the metadata was provided uncurated.

Sequences SGHDT (CDR1) and YYEEEE (CDR2) are obtained from the germline V gene. Spanning cysteine to phenylalanine, the CDR3 consists of 11 amino acids. The sequence is cut down to CDR3 DNA, 33 bases in frame from base 1. The junction carries 4 bases between V and J, which are trimmed by 1 base and 6 bases respectively. The collaborating institutions used their own protocols to collect whole blood in K2EDTA tubes. For TCRbeta analysis, collaborator samples were shipped as frozen whole blood, as isolated PBMCs, or as DNA extracted from either sample type. The receptor was derived from an elderly man with acute or convalescent COVID-19. What was sequenced was peripheral blood. The chain was built from TRBV5-6 and TRBJ1-1, with the D gene call left open. The DNA reads TGTGCCAGCAGCTTGCGGGCTGAAGCTTTCTTT. Its amino acids are CASSLRAEAFF.